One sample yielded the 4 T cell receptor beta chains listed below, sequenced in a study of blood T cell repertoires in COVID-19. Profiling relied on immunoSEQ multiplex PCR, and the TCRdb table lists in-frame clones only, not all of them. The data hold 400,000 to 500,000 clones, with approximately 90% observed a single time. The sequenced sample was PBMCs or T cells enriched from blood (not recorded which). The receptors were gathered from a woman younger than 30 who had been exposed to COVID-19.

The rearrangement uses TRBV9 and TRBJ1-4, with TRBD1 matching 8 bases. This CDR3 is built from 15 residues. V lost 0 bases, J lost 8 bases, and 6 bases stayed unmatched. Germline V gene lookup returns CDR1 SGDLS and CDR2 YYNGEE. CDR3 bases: TGTGCCAGCAGCGTAGGGTGGACAGGGACGGAAAAACTGTTTTTT. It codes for CASSVGWTGTEKLFF.

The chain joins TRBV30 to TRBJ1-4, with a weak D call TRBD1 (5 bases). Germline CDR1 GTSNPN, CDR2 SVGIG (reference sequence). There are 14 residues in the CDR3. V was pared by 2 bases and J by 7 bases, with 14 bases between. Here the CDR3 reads CAWSPGGAAEKLFF. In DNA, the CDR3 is TGTGCCTGGAGTCCGGGAGGGGCTGCTGAAAAACTGTTTTTT.

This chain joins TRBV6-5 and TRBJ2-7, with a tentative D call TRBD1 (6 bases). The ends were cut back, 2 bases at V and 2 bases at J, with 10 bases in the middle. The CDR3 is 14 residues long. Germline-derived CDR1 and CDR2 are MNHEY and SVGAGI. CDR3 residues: CASSYLQGPYEQYF. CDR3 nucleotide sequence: TGTGCCAGCAGTTACCTGCAGGGGCCCTACGAGCAGTACTTC.

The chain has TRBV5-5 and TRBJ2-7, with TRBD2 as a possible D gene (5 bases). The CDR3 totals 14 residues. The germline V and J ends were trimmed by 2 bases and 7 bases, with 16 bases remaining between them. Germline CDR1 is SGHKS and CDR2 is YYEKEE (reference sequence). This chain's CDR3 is CASSLADGAREQYF. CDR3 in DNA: TGTGCCAGCAGCTTAGCGGACGGTGCAAGAGAGCAGTACTTC.